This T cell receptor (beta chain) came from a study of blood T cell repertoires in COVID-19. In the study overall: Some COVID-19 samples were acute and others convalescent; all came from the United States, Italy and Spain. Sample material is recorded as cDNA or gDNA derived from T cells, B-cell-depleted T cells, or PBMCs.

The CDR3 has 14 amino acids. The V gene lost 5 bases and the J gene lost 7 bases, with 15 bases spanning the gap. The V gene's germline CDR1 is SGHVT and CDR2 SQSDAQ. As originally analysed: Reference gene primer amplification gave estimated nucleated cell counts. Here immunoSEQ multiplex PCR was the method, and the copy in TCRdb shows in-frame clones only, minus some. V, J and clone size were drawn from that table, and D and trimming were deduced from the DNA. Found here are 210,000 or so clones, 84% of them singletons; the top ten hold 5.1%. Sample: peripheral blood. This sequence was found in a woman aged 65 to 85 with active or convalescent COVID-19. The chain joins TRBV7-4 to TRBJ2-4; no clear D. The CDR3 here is CASSPPPHGNIQYF. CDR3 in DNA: TGTGCCAGCAGCCCCCCACCCCACGGGAACATTCAGTACTTC.